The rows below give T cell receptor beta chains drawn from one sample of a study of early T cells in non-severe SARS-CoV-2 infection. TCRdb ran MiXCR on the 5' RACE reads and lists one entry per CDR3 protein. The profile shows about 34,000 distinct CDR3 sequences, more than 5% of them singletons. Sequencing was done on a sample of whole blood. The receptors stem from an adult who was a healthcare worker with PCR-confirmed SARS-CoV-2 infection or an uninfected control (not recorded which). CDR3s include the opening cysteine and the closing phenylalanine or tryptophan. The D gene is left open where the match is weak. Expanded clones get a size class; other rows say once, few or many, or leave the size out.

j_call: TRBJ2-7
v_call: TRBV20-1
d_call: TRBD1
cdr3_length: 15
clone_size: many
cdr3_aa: CSARGGGQGHYEQYF
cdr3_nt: TGCAGTGCTAGAGGGGGGGGACAGGGTCACTACGAGCAGTACTTC

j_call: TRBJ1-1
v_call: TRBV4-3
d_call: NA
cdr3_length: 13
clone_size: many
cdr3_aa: CASSQERDTEAFF
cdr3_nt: TGCGCCAGCAGCCAAGAAAGAGACACTGAAGCTTTCTTT

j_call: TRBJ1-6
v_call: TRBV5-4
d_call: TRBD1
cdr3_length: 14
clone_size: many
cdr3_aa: CASSFRDRNSPLHF
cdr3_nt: TGTGCCAGCAGCTTCCGGGACAGGAATTCACCCCTCCACTTT

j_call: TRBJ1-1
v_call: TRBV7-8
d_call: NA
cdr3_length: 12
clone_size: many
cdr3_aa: CASGGAGPEAFF
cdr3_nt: TGTGCCAGTGGGGGGGCAGGGCCAGAAGCTTTCTTT

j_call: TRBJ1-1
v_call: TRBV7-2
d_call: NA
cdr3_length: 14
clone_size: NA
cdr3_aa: CASSQNPRNTEAFF
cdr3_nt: TGTGCCAGCAGCCAGAATCCCAGGAACACTGAAGCTTTCTTT

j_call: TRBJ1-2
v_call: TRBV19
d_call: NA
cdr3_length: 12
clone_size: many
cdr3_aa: CASRLSGNGYTF
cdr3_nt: TGTGCCAGTAGGCTCTCTGGAAATGGCTACACCTTC

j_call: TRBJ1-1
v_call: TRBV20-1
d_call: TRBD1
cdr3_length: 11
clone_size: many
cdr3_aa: CSARQGIEAFF
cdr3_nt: TGCAGTGCGAGACAGGGAATCGAAGCTTTCTTT

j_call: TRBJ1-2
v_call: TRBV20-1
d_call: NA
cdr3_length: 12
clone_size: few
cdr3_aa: CSASVGWNGYTF
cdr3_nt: TGCAGTGCTAGTGTGGGTTGGAATGGCTACACCTTC

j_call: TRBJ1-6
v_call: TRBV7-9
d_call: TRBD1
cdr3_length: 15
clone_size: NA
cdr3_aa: CASSSVGQANSPLHF
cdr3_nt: TGTGCCAGCAGCTCCGTGGGACAGGCGAATTCACCCCTCCACTTT

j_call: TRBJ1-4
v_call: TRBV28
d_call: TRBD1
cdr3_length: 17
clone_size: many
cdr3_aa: CASSPRQGAATNEKLFF
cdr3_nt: TGTGCCAGCAGTCCGAGACAGGGAGCTGCAACTAATGAAAAACTGTTTTTT

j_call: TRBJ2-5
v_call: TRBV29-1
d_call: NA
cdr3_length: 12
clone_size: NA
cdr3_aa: CSVQGQQETQYF
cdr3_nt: TGCAGCGTTCAAGGACAGCAAGAGACCCAGTACTTC

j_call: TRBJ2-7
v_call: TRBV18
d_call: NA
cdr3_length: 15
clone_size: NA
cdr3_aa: CASSPGTWSSYEQYF
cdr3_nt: TGTGCCAGCTCGCCCGGGACATGGAGCTCCTACGAGCAGTACTTC

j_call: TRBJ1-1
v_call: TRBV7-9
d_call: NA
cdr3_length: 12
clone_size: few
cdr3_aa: CASSLGRAEAFF
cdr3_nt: TGTGCCAGCAGCTTAGGAAGGGCTGAAGCTTTCTTT

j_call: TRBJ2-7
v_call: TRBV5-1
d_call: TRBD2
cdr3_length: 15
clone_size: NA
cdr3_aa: CASSSHTSGVYEQYF
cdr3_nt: TGCGCCAGCAGCTCGCATACTAGCGGGGTATACGAGCAGTACTTC

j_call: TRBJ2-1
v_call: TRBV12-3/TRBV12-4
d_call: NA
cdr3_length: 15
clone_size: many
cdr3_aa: CASSLAGRLYNEQFF
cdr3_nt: TGTGCCAGCAGTTTGGCAGGGAGGCTCTACAATGAGCAGTTCTTC

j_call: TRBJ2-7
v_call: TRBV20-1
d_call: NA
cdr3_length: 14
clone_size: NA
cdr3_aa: CSAHHWRAWAEQYF
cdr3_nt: TGCAGTGCTCATCATTGGCGGGCTTGGGCCGAGCAGTACTTC

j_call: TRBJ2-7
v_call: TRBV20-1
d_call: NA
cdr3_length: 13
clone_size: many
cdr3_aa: CSAEGGATYEQYF
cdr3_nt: TGCAGTGCTGAAGGGGGGGCGACCTACGAGCAGTACTTC

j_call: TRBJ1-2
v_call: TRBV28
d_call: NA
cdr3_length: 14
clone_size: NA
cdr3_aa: CASSTTGFNYGYTF
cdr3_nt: TGTGCCAGCAGCACGACAGGTTTTAACTATGGCTACACCTTC

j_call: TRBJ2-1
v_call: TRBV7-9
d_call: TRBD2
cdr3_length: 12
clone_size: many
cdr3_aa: CASSPERGEQFF
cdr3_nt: TGTGCCAGCAGCCCAGAGCGGGGTGAGCAGTTCTTC

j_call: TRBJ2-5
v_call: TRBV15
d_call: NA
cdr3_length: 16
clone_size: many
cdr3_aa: CATSRGKNREQETQYF
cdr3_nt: TGTGCCACCAGCAGAGGAAAAAACCGGGAGCAAGAGACCCAGTACTTC

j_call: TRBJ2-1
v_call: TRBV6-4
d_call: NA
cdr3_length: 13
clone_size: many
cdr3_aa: CASSDRANNEQFF
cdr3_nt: TGTGCCAGCAGTGACAGGGCGAACAATGAGCAGTTCTTC

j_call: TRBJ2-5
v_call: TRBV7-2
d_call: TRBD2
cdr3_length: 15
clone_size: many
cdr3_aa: CASSLNAGGKETQYF
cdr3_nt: TGTGCCAGCAGCTTAAACGCGGGGGGGAAAGAGACCCAGTACTTC

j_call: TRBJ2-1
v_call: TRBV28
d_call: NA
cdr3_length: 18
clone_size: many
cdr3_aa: CASPPRVKGAQPYNEQFF
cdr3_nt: TGTGCCAGCCCCCCGAGAGTAAAAGGGGCCCAACCCTACAATGAGCAGTTCTTC

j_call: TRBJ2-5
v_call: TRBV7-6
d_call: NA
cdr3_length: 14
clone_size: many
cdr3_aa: CASSLAGAAETQYF
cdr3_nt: TGTGCCAGCAGCTTGGCGGGGGCGGCCGAGACCCAGTACTTC

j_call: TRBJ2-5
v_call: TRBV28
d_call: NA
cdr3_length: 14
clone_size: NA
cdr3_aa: CASSFSAGAETQYF
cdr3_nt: TGTGCCAGCAGCTTCAGCGCAGGGGCCGAGACCCAGTACTTC

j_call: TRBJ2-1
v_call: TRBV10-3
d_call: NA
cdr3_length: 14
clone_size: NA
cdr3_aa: CAIGGVNSYNEQFF
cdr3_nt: TGTGCCATCGGGGGAGTTAACTCCTACAATGAGCAGTTCTTC

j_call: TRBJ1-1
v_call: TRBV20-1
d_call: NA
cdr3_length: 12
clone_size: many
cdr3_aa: CSASRGIPEAFF
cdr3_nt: TGCAGTGCGAGTAGGGGGATCCCTGAAGCTTTCTTT

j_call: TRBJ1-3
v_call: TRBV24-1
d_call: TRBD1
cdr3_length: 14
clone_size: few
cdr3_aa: CATVLGQGVNTIYF
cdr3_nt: TGTGCCACCGTTCTGGGACAGGGGGTCAACACCATATATTTT

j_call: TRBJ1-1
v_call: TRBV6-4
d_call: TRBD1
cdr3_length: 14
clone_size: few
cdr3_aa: CASKQGAGNTEAFF
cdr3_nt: TGTGCCAGCAAGCAGGGGGCCGGGAACACTGAAGCTTTCTTT

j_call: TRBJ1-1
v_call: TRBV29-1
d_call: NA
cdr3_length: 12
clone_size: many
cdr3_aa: CSVELGPTEAFF
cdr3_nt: TGCAGCGTTGAGTTGGGTCCCACTGAAGCTTTCTTT

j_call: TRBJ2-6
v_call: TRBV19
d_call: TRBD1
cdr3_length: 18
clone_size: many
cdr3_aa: CASSTFRGGTAGANVLTF
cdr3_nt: TGTGCCAGTAGTACGTTTAGAGGGGGCACGGCTGGGGCCAACGTCCTGACTTTC

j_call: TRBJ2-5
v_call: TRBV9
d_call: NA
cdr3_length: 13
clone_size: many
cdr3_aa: CASSVGSEETQYF
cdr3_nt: TGTGCCAGCAGCGTAGGCTCAGAAGAGACCCAGTACTTC

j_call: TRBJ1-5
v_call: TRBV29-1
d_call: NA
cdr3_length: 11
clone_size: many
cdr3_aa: CSVGGGQPQHF
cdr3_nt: TGCAGCGTTGGGGGGGGCCAGCCCCAGCATTTT

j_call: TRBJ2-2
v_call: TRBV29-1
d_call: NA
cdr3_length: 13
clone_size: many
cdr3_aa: CSVNQVNTGELFF
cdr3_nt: TGCAGCGTCAATCAGGTTAACACCGGGGAGCTGTTTTTT